Sequencing of this T cell receptor beta chain was carried out in a study of cytomegalovirus exposure and HLA in healthy donors. Study results and caveats: Rare TCR sequences predominated, though certain public TCRs were found in many donors. Associated with cytomegalovirus, according to the listing, were 164 TCR beta chains. Analyzed later, most CMV-associated TCR beta chains appeared HLA-restricted.

The length of the CDR3 is 15 residues. Germline V gene lookup returns CDR1 LNHNV and CDR2 YYDKDF (reference sequence). The ends were cut back, 0 bases at V and 4 bases at J, with 12 bases in the middle. A remark on this clone: Antigen specificity is unknown.

Researchers ran the PCR with 60 Vbeta and 13 Jbeta primers. Measured with immunoSEQ multiplex PCR; TCRdb has only the in-frame clones, and not every one. In the table there are 160,000 or so clones, about 80% of which are singletons. Sequencing was performed on PBMCs. This receptor was obtained from a man aged 25-40 years in good health and CMV-seronegative. This chain connects TRBV15 to TRBJ1-2; D gene uncertain. CDR3 sequence: CATSRDSPGLYGYTF. CDR3 nucleotides: TGTGCCACCAGCAGAGATTCCCCCGGACTCTATGGCTACACCTTC.